This TCR beta chain was captured in a study of blood T cell repertoires in COVID-19. Turning to the study itself: T cells, B-cell-depleted T cells, or PBMCs provided the cDNA or gDNA that served as material.

This CDR3 region has 13 residues. CDR1 is MDHEN, CDR2 SYDVKM, per germline. V shed 2 bases and J 8 bases; nucleotides not matched to a gene: 5. Per the authors' pipeline: From reference gene primer amplification, estimates of nucleated cell counts were derived. The data were produced by immunoSEQ multiplex PCR, yet TCRdb's version contains in-frame clones alone and is incomplete. The V and J calls and the clone size are those of that table, but D and trimming were determined from the DNA. This table has 400,000 to 500,000 clones, roughly 90% appearing once. The chain carries TRBV28 and TRBJ1-2, with 7 nucleotides matching TRBD1. The sequence was collected from a woman aged 18-35 years who had been exposed to COVID-19. The sequenced material came from PBMCs or T cells enriched from blood (not recorded which). CDR3 in amino acids: CASSLIGGKGYTF. The CDR3 DNA follows: TGTGCCAGCAGTTTAATAGGGGGCAAGGGCTACACCTTC.